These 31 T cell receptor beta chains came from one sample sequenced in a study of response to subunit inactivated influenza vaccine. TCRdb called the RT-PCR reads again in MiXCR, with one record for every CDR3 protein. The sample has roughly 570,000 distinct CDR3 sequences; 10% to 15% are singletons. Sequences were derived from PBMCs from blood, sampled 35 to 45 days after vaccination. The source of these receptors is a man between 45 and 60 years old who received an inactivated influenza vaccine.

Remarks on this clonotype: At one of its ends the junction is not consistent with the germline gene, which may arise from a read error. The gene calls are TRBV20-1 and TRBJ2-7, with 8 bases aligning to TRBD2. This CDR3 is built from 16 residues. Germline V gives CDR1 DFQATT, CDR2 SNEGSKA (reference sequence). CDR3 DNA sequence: TGCTGTGCTAGAATCTTTCTAGCGGGTGTCGCCTACGAGCAGTACTTC. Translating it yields CCARIFLAGVAYEQYF.

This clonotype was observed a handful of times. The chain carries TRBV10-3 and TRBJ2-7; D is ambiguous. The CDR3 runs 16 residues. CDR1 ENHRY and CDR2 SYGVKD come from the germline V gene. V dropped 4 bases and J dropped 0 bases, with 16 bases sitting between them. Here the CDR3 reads CAISGAGGTTSYEQYF. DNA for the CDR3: TGTGCCATCAGTGGGGCCGGTGGCACAACCTCCTACGAGCAGTACTTC.

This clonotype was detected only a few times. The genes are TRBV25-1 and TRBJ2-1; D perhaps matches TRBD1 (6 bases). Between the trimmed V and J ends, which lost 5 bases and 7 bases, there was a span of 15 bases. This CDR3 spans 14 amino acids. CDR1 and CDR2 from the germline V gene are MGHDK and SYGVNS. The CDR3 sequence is CASSWSGVGNEQFF. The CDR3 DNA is TGTGCCAGCAGTTGGTCAGGGGTGGGTAATGAGCAGTTCTTC.

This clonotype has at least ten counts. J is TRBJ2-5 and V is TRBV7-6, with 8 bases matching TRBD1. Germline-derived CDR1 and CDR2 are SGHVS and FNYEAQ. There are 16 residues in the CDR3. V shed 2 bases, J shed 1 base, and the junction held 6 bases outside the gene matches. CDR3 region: CASSLFQGAAQETQYF. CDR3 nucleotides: TGTGCCAGCAGCTTATTTCAGGGGGCCGCCCAAGAGACCCAGTACTTC.

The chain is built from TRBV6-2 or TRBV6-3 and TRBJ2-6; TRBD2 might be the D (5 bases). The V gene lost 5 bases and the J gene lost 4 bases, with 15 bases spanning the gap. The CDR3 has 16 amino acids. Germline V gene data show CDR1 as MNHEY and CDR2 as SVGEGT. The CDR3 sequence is CASSPLPGWGANVLTF. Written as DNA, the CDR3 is TGTGCCAGCAGTCCACTGCCGGGGTGGGGGGCCAACGTCCTGACTTTC.

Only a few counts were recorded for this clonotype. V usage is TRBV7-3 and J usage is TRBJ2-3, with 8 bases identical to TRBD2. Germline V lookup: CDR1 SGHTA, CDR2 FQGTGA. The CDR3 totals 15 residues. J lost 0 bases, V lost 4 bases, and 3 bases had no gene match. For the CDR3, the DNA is TGTGCCAGCAGCTGGACTAGCTCTAGCACAGATACGCAGTATTTT. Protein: CASSWTSSSTDTQYF.

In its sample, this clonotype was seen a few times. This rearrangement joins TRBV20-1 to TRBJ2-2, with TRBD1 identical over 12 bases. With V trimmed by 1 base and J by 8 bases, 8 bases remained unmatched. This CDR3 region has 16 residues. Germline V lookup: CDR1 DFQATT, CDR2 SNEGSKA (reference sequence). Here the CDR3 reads CSARGLGQGAMGELFF. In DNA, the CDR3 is TGCAGTGCTAGAGGTTTGGGACAGGGGGCGATGGGGGAGCTGTTTTTT.

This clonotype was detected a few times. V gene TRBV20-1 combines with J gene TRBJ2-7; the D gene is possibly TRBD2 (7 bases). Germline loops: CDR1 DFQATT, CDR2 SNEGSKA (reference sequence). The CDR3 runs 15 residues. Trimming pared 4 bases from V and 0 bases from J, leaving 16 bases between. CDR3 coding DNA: TGCAGTGCTACATCTGGGGGGGCGGTCTCCTACGAGCAGTACTTC. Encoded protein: CSATSGGAVSYEQYF.

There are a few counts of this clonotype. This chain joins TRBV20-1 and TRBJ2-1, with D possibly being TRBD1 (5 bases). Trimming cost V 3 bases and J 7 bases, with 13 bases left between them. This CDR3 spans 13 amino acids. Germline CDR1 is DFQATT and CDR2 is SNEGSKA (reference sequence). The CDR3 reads CSARSGLGNEQFF. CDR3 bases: TGCAGTGCTAGGTCAGGGTTGGGGAATGAGCAGTTCTTC.

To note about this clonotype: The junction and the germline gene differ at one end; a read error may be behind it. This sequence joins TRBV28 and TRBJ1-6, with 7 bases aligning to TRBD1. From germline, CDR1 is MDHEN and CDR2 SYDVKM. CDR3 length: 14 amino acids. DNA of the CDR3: TGTGCCAGCGAATCGACAGGGTTAAACTCACCCCCCCACTTT. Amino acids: CASESTGLNSPPHF. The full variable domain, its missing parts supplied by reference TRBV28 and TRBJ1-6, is DVKVTQSSRYLVKRTGEKVFLECVQDMDHENMFWYRQDPGLGLRLIYFSYDVKMKEKGDIPEGYSVSREKKERFSLILESASTNQTSMYLCASESTGLNSPPHFGNGTRLTVT.

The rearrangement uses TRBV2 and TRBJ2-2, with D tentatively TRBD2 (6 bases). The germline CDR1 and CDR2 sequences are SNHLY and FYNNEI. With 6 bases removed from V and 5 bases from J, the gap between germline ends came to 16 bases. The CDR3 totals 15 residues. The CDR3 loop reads CASRILLGGTGELFF. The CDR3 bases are TGTGCCAGCAGAATATTGCTTGGGGGGACCGGGGAGCTGTTTTTT.

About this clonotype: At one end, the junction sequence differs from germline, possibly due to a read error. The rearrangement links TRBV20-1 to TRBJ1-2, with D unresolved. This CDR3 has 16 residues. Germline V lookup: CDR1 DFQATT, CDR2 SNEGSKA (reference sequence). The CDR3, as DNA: TGCTGTGCTAGAGATGGAGTCCGGACGGCTAACTATGGCTACACCTTC. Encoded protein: CCARDGVRTANYGYTF.

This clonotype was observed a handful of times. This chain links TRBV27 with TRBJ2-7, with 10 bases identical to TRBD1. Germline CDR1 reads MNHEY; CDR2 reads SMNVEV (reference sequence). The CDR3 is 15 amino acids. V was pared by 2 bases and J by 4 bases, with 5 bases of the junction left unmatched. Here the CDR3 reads CASSLGTGDSYEQYF. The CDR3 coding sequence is TGTGCCAGCAGTTTAGGGACAGGGGATAGTTACGAGCAGTACTTC.

The DNA of the CDR3 is TGCAGCGTAGCCAGTGATTCCTACGAGCAGTACTTC. Translation: CSVASDSYEQYF. The J gene is TRBJ2-7, the V gene TRBV29-1; D call uncertain. This CDR3 is built from 12 residues. The V and J ends lost 6 bases and 1 base respectively, with 10 bases between them. Per the germline V gene, CDR1 is SQVTM and CDR2 is ANQGSEA.

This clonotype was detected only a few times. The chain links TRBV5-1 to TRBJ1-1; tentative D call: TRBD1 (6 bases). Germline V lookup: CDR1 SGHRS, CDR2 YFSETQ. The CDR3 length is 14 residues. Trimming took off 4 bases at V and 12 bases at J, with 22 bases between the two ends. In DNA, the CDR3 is TGCGCCAGCAGCCCCGTCCCCGTGGGGGGCATTTCTTTCTTT. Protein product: CASSPVPVGGISFF.

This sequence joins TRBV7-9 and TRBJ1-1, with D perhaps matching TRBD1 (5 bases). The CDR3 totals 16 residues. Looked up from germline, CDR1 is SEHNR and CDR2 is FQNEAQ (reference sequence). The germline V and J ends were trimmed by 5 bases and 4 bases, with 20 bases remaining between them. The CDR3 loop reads CASSTDRPPGSTEAFF. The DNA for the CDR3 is TGTGCCAGCAGCACCGACAGACCTCCAGGCAGCACTGAAGCTTTCTTT.

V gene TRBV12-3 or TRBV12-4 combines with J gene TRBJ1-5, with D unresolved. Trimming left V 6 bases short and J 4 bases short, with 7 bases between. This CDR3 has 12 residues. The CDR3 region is CASRFQNQPQHF. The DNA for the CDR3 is TGTGCCAGCAGATTTCAGAATCAGCCCCAGCATTTT.

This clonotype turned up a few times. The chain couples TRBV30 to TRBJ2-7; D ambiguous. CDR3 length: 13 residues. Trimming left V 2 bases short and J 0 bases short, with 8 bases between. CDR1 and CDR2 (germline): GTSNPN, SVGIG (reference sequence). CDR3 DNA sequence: TGTGCCTGGAGTAACCCGGGCTCCTACGAGCAGTACTTC. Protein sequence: CAWSNPGSYEQYF.

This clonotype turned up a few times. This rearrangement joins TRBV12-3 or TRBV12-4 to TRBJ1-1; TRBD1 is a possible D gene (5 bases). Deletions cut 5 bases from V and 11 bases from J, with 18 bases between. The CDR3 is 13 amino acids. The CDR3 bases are TGTGCCAGCAGTGGGCCGGGTGGAGGGGAGGCTTTCTTT. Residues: CASSGPGGGEAFF.

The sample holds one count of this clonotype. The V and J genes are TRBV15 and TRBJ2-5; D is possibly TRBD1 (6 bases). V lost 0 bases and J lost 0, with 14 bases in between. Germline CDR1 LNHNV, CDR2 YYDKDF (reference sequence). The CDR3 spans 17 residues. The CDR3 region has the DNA TGTGCCACCAGCAGAGATCTTGACAGGAGAAACCAAGAGACCCAGTACTTC. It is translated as CATSRDLDRRNQETQYF.

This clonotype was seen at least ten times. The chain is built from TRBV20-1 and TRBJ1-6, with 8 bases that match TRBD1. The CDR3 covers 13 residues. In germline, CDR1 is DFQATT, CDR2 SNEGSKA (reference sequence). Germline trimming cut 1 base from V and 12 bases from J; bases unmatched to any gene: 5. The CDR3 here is CSARGDRGIPLHF. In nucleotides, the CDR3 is TGCAGTGCTAGAGGTGACAGGGGTATACCCCTCCACTTT.

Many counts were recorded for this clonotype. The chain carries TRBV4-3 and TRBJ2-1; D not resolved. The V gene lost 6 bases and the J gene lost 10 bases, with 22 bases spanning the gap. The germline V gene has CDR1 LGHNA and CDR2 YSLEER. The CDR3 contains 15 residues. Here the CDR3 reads CASSRSRDSIGEQFF. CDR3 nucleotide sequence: TGCGCCAGCAGTCGAAGTCGCGACTCGATTGGGGAGCAGTTCTTC.

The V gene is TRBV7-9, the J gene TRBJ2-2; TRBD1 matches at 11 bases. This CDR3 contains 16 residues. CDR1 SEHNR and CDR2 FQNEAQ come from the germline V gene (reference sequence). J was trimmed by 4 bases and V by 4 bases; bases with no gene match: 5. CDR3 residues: CASSSGQGAFTGELFF. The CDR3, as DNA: TGTGCCAGCAGCTCCGGACAGGGGGCGTTCACCGGGGAGCTGTTTTTT.

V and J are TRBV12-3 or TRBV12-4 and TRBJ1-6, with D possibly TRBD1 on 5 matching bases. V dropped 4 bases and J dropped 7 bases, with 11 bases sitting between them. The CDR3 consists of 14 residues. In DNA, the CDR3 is TGTGCCAGCAGTTACCGGGACGGCAATTCACCCCTCCACTTT. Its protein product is CASSYRDGNSPLHF.

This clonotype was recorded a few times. This chain's CDR3 is CASSFPGWGLKSYNEQFF. CDR3 sequence (DNA): TGTGCCAGCAGCTTCCCGGGGTGGGGGCTCAAATCCTACAATGAGCAGTTCTTC. This chain links TRBV11-1 with TRBJ2-1; D is perhaps TRBD1 (6 bases). The ends were cut back, 3 bases at V and 1 base at J, with 19 bases in the middle. The germline CDR1 and CDR2 sequences are SGHAT and FQDESV (reference sequence). CDR3 length: 18 amino acids.

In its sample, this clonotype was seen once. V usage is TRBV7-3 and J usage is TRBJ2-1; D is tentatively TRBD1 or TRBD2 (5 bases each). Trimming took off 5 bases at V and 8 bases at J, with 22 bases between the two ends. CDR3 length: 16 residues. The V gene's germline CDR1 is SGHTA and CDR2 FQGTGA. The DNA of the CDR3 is TGTGCCAGCAGCGCCAGGGAGACCGATGTTCAACATGAGCAGTTCTTC. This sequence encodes CASSARETDVQHEQFF.

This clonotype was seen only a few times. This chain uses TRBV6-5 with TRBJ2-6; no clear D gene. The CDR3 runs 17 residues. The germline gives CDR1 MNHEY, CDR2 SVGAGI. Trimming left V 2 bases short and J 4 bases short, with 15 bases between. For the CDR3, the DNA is TGTGCCAGCAGTTACACTGAGGCGGTTCCAGGGGCCAACGTCCTGACTTTC. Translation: CASSYTEAVPGANVLTF.

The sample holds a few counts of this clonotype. The CDR3 region is CSGYLGTGNTGELFF. The DNA of the CDR3 is TGCAGTGGGTACCTTGGGACAGGGAACACCGGGGAGCTGTTTTTT. The chain joins TRBV20-1 to TRBJ2-2; 8 bases align to TRBD1. Germline assignment: CDR1 DFQATT and CDR2 SNEGSKA (reference sequence). Losses at the gene ends were 7 bases for V and 1 base for J; bases not matched to a gene: 8. The CDR3 length is 15 residues.

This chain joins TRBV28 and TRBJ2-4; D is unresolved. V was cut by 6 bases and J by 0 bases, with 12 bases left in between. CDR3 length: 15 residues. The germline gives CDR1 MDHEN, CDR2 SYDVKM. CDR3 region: CASSKDLLAKNIQYF. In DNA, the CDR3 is TGTGCCAGCAGCAAGGATCTCCTAGCCAAAAACATTCAGTACTTC.

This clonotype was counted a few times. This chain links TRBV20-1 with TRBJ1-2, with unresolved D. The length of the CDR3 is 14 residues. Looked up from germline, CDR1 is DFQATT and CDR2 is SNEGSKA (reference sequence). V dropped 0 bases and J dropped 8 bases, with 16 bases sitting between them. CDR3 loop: CSARDGKDLGGYTF. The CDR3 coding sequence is TGCAGTGCTAGAGATGGGAAAGACTTAGGGGGCTACACCTTC.

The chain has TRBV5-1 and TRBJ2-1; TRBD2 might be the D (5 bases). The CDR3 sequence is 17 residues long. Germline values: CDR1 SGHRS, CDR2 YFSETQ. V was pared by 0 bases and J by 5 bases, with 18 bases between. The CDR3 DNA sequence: TGCGCCAGCAGCTTGGCTGGAGAACGGCACGGGAACAATGAGCAGTTCTTC. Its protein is CASSLAGERHGNNEQFF.